Each of the 16 T cell receptor beta chains below was sequenced from the same sample in a study of OX40 agonist ivuxolimab in advanced cancers. Clones were sequenced by immunoSEQ multiplex PCR, and TCRdb holds only the in-frame ones, with some missing. The sample has around 64,000 clones, over 70% seen once. The sequenced sample was CD4+ or CD8+ T cells sorted from blood, obtained in a trial of the OX40 agonist ivuxolimab. Receptors were obtained from an adult with an advanced solid tumor such as melanoma, head and neck, liver or kidney cancer.

V gene TRBV4-2 combines with J gene TRBJ2-6; the match to TRBD1 covers 7 bases. CDR1 and CDR2 from the germline V gene are LGHNA and YNFKEQ. This CDR3 has 20 residues. V dropped 1 base and J dropped 1; count of bases not matched to a gene: 13. CDR3 DNA sequence: TGTGCCAGCAGCCAAGTCTCGAGGGGGCGCAGGTCATCTGGGGCCAACGTCCTGACTTTC. Its protein is CASSQVSRGRRSSGANVLTF.

In regard to this clone: Compared with germline, one end of the junction differs, possibly owing to a read error. The chain is built from TRBV2 and TRBJ2-7, with TRBD2 as a possible D gene (5 bases). The CDR3 covers 12 residues. Germline V gene data show CDR1 as SNHLY and CDR2 as FYNNEI. CDR3 in DNA: TGTGCCAGCAATGAAGTGTCGGGGGAGCAGTACTTC. It is translated as CASNEVSGEQYF.

J is TRBJ1-5 and V is TRBV18; no definite D call. This CDR3 has 14 amino acids. Trimming took off 6 bases at V and 5 bases at J, with 14 bases between the two ends. The V gene's germline CDR1 is KGHSH and CDR2 LQKENI. This CDR3 is CASSPYETDQPQHF. The CDR3 DNA is TGTGCCAGCTCCCCCTATGAGACTGATCAGCCCCAGCATTTT.

The rearrangement joins TRBV6-5 to TRBJ2-2; no reliable D call. Germline V gene sequence: CDR1 MNHEY, CDR2 SVGAGI. V lost 3 bases and J 7 bases, leaving 12 bases between the germline ends. The length of the CDR3 is 14 residues. CDR3 protein: CASSYQKAVGELFF. In DNA form, the CDR3 reads TGTGCCAGCAGTTATCAAAAAGCAGTCGGGGAGCTGTTTTTT.

The chain joins TRBV6-5 to TRBJ2-3; 8 bases are shared with TRBD2. CDR3 length: 16 residues. The ends lost 1 base at V and 0 bases at J; junction bases unmatched: 3. Looked up from germline, CDR1 is MNHEY and CDR2 is SVGAGI. As DNA, the CDR3 is TGTGCCAGCAGTTACTGGCGGGGGGCTAGCACAGATACGCAGTATTTT. Its translation is CASSYWRGASTDTQYF.

This chain uses TRBV11-3 with TRBJ1-2; no clear D. This CDR3 spans 14 amino acids. Germline CDR1 SGHNT, CDR2 YENEEA. V was pared by 2 bases and J by 2 bases, with 9 bases between. CDR3 sequence (DNA): TGTGCCAGCAGCTTAAAGACCCCGAACTATGGCTACACCTTC. It translates to CASSLKTPNYGYTF.

The chain has TRBV10-3 and TRBJ2-1; 8 nucleotides agree with TRBD1. Germline lookup yields CDR1 ENHRY and CDR2 SYGVKD. The ends lost 3 bases at V and 2 bases at J; junction bases unmatched: 3. The CDR3 has 15 residues. Here the CDR3 DNA reads TGTGCCATCAGTGAAGACAGGGGAACCTACAATGAGCAGTTCTTC. The encoded protein is CAISEDRGTYNEQFF.

The chain has TRBV5-1 and TRBJ2-5; 13 bases agree with TRBD2. Per the germline V gene, CDR1 is SGHRS and CDR2 is YFSETQ. CDR3 length equals 18 residues. Trimming removed 3 bases from V and 0 bases from J; junction bases left unmatched: 8. CDR3 sequence reads: CASSSPGLAGFYQETQYF. CDR3 nucleotide sequence: TGCGCCAGCAGCTCTCCGGGACTAGCGGGGTTTTACCAAGAGACCCAGTACTTC. Combining the CDR3 with reference TRBV5-1 and TRBJ2-5 gives the whole variable domain KAGVTQTPRYLIKTRGQQVTLSCSPISGHRSVSWYQQTPGQGLQFLFEYFSETQRNKGNFPGRFSGRQFSNSRSEMNVSTLELGDSALYLCASSSPGLAGFYQETQYFGPGTRLLVL.

This clone has ten or more counts. For the CDR3, the DNA is TGCGCCAGCAGCTTTACGACAGGCCTCGGGAATGAAAAACTGTTTTTT. Its protein is CASSFTTGLGNEKLFF. The chain links TRBV4-1 to TRBJ1-4; possibly TRBD1 for D (6 bases). Trimming stripped 5 bases from V and 5 bases from J, with 18 bases between. The V gene's germline CDR1 is MGHRA and CDR2 YSYEKL. This CDR3 is 16 amino acids long.

The J gene is TRBJ2-1, the V gene TRBV19; no clear D gene. The germline CDR1 and CDR2 sequences are LNHDA and SQIVND (reference sequence). The CDR3 runs to 17 residues. V gave up 1 base and J gave up 0 bases, with 13 bases separating them. The CDR3 sequence: CASSIAYSLISYNEQFF. DNA of the CDR3: TGTGCCAGTAGTATAGCTTACAGCCTTATCTCCTACAATGAGCAGTTCTTC.

The chain recombines TRBV9 with TRBJ2-7, with TRBD1 matching 10 bases. Germline CDR1 and CDR2: SGDLS and YYNGEE. Trimming removed 2 bases from V and 4 bases from J; junction bases left unmatched: 3. The CDR3 has 14 residues. CDR3 region: CASSVGTGEYEQYF. Here the CDR3 DNA reads TGTGCCAGCAGCGTGGGGACAGGGGAGTACGAGCAGTACTTC. Based on the CDR3 plus reference TRBV9 and TRBJ2-7, the full variable domain is DSGVTQTPKHLITATGQRVTLRCSPRSGDLSVYWYQQSLDQGLQFLIQYYNGEERAKGNILERFSAQQFPDLHSELNLSSLELGDSALYFCASSVGTGEYEQYFGPGTRLTVT.

This clone was observed a few times. This chain links TRBV11-2 with TRBJ2-6; D not resolved. The V gene's germline CDR1 is SGHAT and CDR2 FQNNGV. The V and J ends lost 5 bases and 1 base respectively, with 15 bases between them. The CDR3 is 17 residues long. The CDR3 here is CASSILPQYSGANVLTF. In DNA, the CDR3 is TGTGCCAGCAGCATCCTTCCCCAATATTCTGGGGCCAACGTCCTGACTTTC.

The chain joins TRBV2 to TRBJ1-2; D may be TRBD1 (6 bases). Deletions cut 1 base from V and 13 bases from J, with 16 bases between. CDR3 length equals 13 residues. Germline V gene sequence: CDR1 SNHLY, CDR2 FYNNEI. The CDR3 nucleotides are TGTGCCAGCAGTGAAGATAGGAGTCGGACAGTCACCTTC. This gives the protein CASSEDRSRTVTF.

V gene TRBV12-2 combines with J gene TRBJ2-2; the tabulated D call, TRBD2, remains unverified against the DNA. TRBV12-2 is an annotated pseudogene. CDR3 length: 17 amino acids. In DNA form, the CDR3 reads TGTGCAAGTCGCTTGCCAGGGAGGGGCCCTAACACCGGGGAGCTGTTTTTT. It codes for CASRLPGRGPNTGELFF.

The chain has TRBV5-6 and TRBJ1-2, with 8 bases matching TRBD1. CDR3 size: 16 residues. After removal of 3 bases from V and 3 bases from J, the junction contained 10 bases not matched to a gene. Germline CDR1 and CDR2: SGHDT and YYEEEE. CDR3 nucleotide sequence: TGTGCCAGCAGCTCCGTTGACAGGGGAAAGGACTATGGCTACACCTTC. It translates to CASSSVDRGKDYGYTF.

The rearrangement links TRBV7-3 to TRBJ2-3, with D possibly being TRBD1 (6 bases). The CDR3 is 16 amino acids. Germline-derived CDR1 and CDR2 are SGHTA and FQGTGA. Trimming cost V 4 bases and J 3 bases, with 17 bases left between them. The CDR3: CASSSPTGSPTDTQYF. DNA of the CDR3: TGTGCCAGCAGCTCACCAACAGGGTCCCCGACAGATACGCAGTATTTT.